The source of this TCR beta chain is a study of blood T cell repertoires in COVID-19. Turning to the study itself: Samples taken during acute and convalescent COVID-19 were collected in the United States, Italy and Spain. PBMCs, B-cell-depleted T cells, or T cells provided the cDNA or gDNA that made up the material.

Those who participated ranged in age from roughly 18 to 89 years and resided in approximately 26 US areas. Cohorts were determined from participant-reported clinical history. Here immunoSEQ multiplex PCR was the method, and the copy in TCRdb shows in-frame clones only, minus some. In the table there are 450,000 or so clones, less than 95% of which are singletons. This CDR3 is 16 amino acids long. V was clipped by 0 bases and J by 7 bases, with 16 bases between them. CDR1 is MGHRA and CDR2 is YSYEKL in the germline V gene. Input material: PBMCs or T cells enriched from blood (not recorded which). This sequence was found in a man younger than 35 who had recovered from COVID-19. V usage is TRBV4-1 and J usage is TRBJ2-1, with TRBD2 as a possible D gene (7 bases). The CDR3 DNA is TGCGCCAGCAGCCAAGAAGGGGGGGGCTTATGGAATGAGCAGTTCTTC. This sequence encodes CASSQEGGGLWNEQFF.